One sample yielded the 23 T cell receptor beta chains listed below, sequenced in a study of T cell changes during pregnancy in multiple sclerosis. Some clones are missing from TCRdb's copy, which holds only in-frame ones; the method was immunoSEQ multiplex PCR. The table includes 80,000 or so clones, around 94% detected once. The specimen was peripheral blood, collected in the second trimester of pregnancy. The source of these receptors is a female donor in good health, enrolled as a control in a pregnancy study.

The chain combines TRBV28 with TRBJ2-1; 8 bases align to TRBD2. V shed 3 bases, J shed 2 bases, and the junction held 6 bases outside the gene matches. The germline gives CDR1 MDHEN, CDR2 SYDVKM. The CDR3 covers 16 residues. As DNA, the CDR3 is TGTGCCAGCAGTTTCGCCGGGACTAGACCCTACAATGAGCAGTTCTTC. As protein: CASSFAGTRPYNEQFF.

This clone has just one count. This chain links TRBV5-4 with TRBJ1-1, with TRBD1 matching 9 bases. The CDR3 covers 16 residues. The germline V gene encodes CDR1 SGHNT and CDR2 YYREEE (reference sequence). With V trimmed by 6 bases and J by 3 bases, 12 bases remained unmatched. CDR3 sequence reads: CASNRGQGVSDTEAFF. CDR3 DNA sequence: TGTGCCAGCAACCGGGGACAGGGAGTGTCGGACACTGAAGCTTTCTTT. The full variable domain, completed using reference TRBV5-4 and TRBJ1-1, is ETGVTQSPTHLIKTRGQQVTLRCSSQSGHNTVSWYQQALGQGPQFIFQYYREEENGRGNFPPRFSGLQFPNYSSELNVNALELDDSALYLCASNRGQGVSDTEAFFGQGTRLTVV.

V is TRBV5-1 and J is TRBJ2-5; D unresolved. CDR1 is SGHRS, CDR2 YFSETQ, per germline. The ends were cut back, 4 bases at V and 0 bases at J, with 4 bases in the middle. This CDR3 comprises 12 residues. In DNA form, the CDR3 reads TGCGCCAGCAGCCAGTACCAAGAGACCCAGTACTTC. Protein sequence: CASSQYQETQYF. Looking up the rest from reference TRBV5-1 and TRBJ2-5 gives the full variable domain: KAGVTQTPRYLIKTRGQQVTLSCSPISGHRSVSWYQQTPGQGLQFLFEYFSETQRNKGNFPGRFSGRQFSNSRSEMNVSTLELGDSALYLCASSQYQETQYFGPGTRLLVL.

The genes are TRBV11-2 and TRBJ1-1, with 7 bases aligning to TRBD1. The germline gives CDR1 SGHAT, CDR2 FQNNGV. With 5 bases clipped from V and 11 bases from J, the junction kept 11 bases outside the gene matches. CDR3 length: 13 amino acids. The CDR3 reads CASSPHTGVVAFF. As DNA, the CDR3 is TGTGCCAGCAGCCCCCACACAGGGGTCGTCGCTTTCTTT.

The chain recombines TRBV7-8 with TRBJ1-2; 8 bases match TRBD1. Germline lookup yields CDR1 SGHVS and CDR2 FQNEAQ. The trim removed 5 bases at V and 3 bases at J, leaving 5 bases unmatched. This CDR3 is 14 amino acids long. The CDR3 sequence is CASSRETGDYGYTF. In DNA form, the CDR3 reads TGTGCCAGCAGCCGAGAGACAGGGGACTATGGCTACACCTTC.

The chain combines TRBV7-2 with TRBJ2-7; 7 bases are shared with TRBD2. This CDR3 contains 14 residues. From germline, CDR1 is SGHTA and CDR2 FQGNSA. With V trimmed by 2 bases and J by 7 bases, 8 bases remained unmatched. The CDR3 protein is CASSLLRGSGEQYF. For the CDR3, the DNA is TGTGCCAGCAGCTTACTTCGCGGGAGTGGGGAGCAGTACTTC. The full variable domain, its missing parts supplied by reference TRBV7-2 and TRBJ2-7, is GAGVSQSPSNKVTEKGKDVELRCDPISGHTALYWYRQSLGQGLEFLIYFQGNSAPDKSGLPSDRFSAERTGGSVSTLTIQRTQQEDSAVYLCASSLLRGSGEQYFGPGTRLTVT.

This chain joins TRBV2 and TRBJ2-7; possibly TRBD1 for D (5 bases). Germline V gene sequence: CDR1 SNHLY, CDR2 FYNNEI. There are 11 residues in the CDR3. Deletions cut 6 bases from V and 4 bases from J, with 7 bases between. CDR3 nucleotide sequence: TGTGCCAGCAGGCAGGGATACGAGCAGTACTTC. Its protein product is CASRQGYEQYF.

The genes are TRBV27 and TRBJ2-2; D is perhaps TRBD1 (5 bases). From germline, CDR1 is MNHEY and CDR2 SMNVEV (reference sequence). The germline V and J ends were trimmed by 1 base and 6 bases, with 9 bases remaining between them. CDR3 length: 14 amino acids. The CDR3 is CASSLYQGAGELFF. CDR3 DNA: TGTGCCAGCAGTTTATATCAAGGGGCCGGGGAGCTGTTTTTT.

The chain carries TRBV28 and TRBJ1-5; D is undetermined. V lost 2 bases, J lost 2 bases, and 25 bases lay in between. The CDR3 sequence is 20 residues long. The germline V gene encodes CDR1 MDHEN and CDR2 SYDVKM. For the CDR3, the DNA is TGTGCCAGCAGTTTAATCCCGGGGAAGGAAGGGTTGACGGGCAATCAGCCCCAGCATTTT. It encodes CASSLIPGKEGLTGNQPQHF.

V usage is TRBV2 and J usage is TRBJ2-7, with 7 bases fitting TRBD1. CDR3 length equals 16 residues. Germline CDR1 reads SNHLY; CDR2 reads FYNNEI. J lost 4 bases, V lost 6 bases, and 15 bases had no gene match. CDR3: CASRPLLGGRVYEQYF. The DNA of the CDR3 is TGTGCCAGCAGGCCCCTACTAGGGGGCAGGGTGTACGAGCAGTACTTC. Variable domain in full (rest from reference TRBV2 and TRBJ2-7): EPEVTQTPSHQVTQMGQEVILRCVPISNHLYFYWYRQILGQKVEFLVSFYNNEISEKSEIFDDQFSVERPDGSNFTLKIRSTKLEDSAMYFCASRPLLGGRVYEQYFGPGTRLTVT.

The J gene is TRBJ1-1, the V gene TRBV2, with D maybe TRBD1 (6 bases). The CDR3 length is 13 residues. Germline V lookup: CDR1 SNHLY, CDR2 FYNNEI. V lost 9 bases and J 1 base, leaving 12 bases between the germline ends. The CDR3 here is CASQGSENTEAFF. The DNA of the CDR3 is TGTGCCAGTCAGGGGTCCGAGAACACTGAAGCTTTCTTT.

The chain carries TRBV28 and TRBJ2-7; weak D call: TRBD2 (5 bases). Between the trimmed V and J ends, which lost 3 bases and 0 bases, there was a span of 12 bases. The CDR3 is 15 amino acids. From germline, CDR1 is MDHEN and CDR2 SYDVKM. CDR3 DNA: TGTGCCAGCAGTTTTCGAAGCGGCCACTCCTACGAGCAGTACTTC. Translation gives CASSFRSGHSYEQYF. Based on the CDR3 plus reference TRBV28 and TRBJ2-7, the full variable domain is DVKVTQSSRYLVKRTGEKVFLECVQDMDHENMFWYRQDPGLGLRLIYFSYDVKMKEKGDIPEGYSVSREKKERFSLILESASTNQTSMYLCASSFRSGHSYEQYFGPGTRLTVT.

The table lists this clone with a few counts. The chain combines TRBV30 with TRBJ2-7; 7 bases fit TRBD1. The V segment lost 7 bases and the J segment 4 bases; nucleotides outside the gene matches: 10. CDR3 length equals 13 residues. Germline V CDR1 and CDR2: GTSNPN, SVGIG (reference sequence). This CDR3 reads CAYTGTVRYEQYF. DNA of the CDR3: TGTGCCTACACCGGGACAGTTCGGTACGAGCAGTACTTC.

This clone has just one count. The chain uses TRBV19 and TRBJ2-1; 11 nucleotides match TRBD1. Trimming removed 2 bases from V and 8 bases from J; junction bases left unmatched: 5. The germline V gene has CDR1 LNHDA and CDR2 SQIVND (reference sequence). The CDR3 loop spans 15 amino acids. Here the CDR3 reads CASSIRDRGTYEQFF. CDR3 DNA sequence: TGTGCCAGTAGTATAAGGGACAGGGGGACCTATGAGCAGTTCTTC. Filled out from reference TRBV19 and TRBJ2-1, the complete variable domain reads DGGITQSPKYLFRKEGQNVTLSCEQNLNHDAMYWYRQDPGQGLRLIYYSQIVNDFQKGDIAEGYSVSREKKESFPLTVTSAQKNPTAFYLCASSIRDRGTYEQFFGPGTRLTVL.

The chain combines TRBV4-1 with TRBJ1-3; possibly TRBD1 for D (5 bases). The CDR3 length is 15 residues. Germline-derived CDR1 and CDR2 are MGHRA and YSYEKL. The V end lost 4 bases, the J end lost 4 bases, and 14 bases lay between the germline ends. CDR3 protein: CASSPIGGVGNTIYF. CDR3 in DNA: TGCGCCAGCAGCCCTATAGGAGGGGTGGGAAACACCATATATTTT.

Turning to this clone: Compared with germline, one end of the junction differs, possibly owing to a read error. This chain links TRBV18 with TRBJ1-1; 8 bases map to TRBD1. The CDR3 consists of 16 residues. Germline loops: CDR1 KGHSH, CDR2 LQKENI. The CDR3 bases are TGTGCCAGCTCGCCACTCGGGACAGGTGGGGGCACTGAAGCTTTCTTT. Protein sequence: CASSPLGTGGGTEAFF.

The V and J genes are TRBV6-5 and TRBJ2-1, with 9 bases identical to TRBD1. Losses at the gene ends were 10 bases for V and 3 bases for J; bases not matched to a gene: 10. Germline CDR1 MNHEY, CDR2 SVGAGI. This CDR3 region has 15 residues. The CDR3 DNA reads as TGTGCCACTATCTATGGGGGACAGGGCTACAATGAGCAGTTCTTC. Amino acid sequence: CATIYGGQGYNEQFF.

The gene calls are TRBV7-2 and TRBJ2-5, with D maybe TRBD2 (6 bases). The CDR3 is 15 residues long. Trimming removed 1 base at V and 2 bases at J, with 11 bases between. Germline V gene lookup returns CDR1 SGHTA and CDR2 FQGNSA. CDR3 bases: TGTGCCAGCAGCTTAGGGGCGGGAATGCAAGAGACCCAGTACTTC. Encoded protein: CASSLGAGMQETQYF.

CDR3 nucleotide sequence: TGCGCCAGCAGCTTCGGGACTTGGACGGGGGACGAGCAGTACTTC. Translated, it gives CASSFGTWTGDEQYF. The chain links TRBV5-1 to TRBJ2-7, with D maybe TRBD2 (6 bases). The CDR3 is 15 residues long. CDR1 and CDR2 (germline): SGHRS, YFSETQ. The ends were cut back, 2 bases at V and 5 bases at J, with 17 bases in the middle.

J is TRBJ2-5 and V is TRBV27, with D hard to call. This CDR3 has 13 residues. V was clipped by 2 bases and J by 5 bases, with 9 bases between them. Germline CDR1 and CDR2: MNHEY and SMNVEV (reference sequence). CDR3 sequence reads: CASSLTNGETQYF. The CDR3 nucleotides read TGTGCCAGCAGTTTAACGAACGGGGAGACCCAGTACTTC.

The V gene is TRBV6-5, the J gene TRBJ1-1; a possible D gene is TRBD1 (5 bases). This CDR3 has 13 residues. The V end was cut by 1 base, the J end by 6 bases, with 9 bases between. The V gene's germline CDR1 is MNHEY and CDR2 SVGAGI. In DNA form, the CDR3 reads TGTGCCAGCAGTTACTTGGAGGGGTCTGAAGCTTTCTTT. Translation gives CASSYLEGSEAFF.

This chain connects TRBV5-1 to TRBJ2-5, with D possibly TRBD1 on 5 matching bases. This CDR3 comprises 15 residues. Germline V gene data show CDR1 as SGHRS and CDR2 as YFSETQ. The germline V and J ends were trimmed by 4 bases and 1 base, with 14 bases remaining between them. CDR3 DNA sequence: TGCGCCAGCAGCCCCCTAACAGGAGTCCAAGAGACCCAGTACTTC. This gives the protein CASSPLTGVQETQYF.

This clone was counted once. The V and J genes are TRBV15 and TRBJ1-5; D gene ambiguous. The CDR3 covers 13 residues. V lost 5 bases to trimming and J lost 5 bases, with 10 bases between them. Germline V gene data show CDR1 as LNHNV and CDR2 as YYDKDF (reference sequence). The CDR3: CATSWAEDQPQHF. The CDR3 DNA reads TGTGCCACCAGCTGGGCTGAAGATCAGCCCCAGCATTTT. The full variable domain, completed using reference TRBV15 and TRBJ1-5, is DAMVIQNPRYQVTQFGKPVTLSCSQTLNHNVMYWYQQKSSQAPKLLFHYYDKDFNNEADTPDNFQSRRPNTSFCFLDIRSPGLGDTAMYLCATSWAEDQPQHFGDGTRLSIL.